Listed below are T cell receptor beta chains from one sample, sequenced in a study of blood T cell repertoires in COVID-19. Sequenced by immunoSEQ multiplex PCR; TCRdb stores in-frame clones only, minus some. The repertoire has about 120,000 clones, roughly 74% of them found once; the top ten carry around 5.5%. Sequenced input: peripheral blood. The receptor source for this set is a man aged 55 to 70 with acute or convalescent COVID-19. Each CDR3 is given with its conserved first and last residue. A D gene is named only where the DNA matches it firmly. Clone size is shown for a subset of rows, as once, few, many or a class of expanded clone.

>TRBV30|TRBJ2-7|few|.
CAWAPTLQGGSYEQYF
TGTGCCTGGGCTCCAACACTCCAAGGGGGCTCCTACGAGCAGTACTTC
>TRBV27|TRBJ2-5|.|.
CASSPKTGIQETQYF
TGTGCCAGCAGTCCCAAAACCGGGATCCAAGAGACCCAGTACTTC
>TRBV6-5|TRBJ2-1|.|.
CASRDLAQGHEQFF
TGTGCCAGCAGGGACCTAGCACAGGGCCATGAGCAGTTCTTC
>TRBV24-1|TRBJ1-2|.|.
CATSDFGQSSHTF
TGTGCCACCAGTGATTTTGGGCAGTCCAGTCACACCTTC
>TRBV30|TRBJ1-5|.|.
CAWSGPGHLNQPQHF
TGTGCCTGGAGTGGTCCGGGACACCTCAATCAGCCCCAGCATTTT
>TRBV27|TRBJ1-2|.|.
CASSLLAPAGGYGYTF
TGTGCCAGCAGTTTATTGGCGCCCGCGGGTGGCTATGGCTACACCTTC
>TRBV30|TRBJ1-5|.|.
CAWSGRGDQPQHF
TGTGCCTGGAGTGGCAGGGGAGATCAGCCCCAGCATTTT
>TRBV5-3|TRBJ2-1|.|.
CARSPGLLLGSNEQFF
TGTGCCAGAAGCCCCGGACTGCTCCTTGGAAGTAATGAGCAGTTCTTC
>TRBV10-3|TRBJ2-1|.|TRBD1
CATMGNRGSSYNEQFF
TGTGCCACCATGGGGAACAGGGGAAGCTCCTACAATGAGCAGTTCTTC
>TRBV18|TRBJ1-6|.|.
CASSPREGSLHF
TGTGCCAGCTCACCTCGGGAGGGATCCCTCCACTTT
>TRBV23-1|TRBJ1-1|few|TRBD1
CASSHRQGDAEAFF
TGCGCCAGCAGTCACCGACAGGGGGATGCTGAAGCTTTCTTT
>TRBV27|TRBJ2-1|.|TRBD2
CASRAIAGGPRTYNEQFF
TGTGCCAGCAGGGCTATAGCGGGAGGGCCTCGAACCTACAATGAGCAGTTCTTC
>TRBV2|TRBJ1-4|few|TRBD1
CASSGQGLLNEKLFF
TGTGCCAGCAGCGGACAGGGTTTGTTGAATGAAAAACTGTTTTTT
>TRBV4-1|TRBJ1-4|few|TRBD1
CASSQRSRTGNEKLFF
TGCGCCAGCAGCCAACGATCGCGGACAGGGAATGAAAAACTGTTTTTT
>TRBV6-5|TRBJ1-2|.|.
CASSSVSYTGGYTF
TGTGCCAGCAGTTCCGTTTCGTATACCGGTGGCTACACCTTC
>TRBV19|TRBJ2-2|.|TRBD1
CASSPQGVTGELFF
TGTGCCAGCAGCCCCCAGGGGGTCACCGGGGAGCTGTTTTTT
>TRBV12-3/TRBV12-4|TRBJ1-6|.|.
CASSPGQNSPLHF
TGTGCCAGCAGTCCGGGACAAAATTCACCCCTCCACTTT
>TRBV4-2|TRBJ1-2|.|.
CASSQGTANYGYTF
TGTGCCAGCAGCCAAGGGACAGCTAACTATGGCTACACCTTC
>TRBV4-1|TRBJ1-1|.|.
CASSQGGVGRMNTEAFF
TGCGCCAGCAGCCAAGGGGGGGTAGGCAGGATGAACACTGAAGCTTTCTTT
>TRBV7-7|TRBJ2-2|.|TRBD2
CASSLGRVNTGELFF
TGTGCCAGCAGCCTTGGGAGGGTGAACACCGGGGAGCTGTTTTTT
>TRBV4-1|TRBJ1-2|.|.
CASSQDRGGAGYGYTF
TGCGCCAGCAGCCAAGATCGTGGGGGCGCGGGCTATGGCTACACCTTC
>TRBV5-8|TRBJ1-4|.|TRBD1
CASSPGRDRNEKLFF
TGTGCCAGCAGCCCCGGCAGGGACAGAAATGAAAAACTGTTTTTT
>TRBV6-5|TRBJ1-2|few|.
CASSYDGINYGYTF
TGTGCCAGCAGTTACGACGGGATTAACTATGGCTACACCTTC
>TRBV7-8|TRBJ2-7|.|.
CASSLNGAYEQYF
TGTGCCAGCAGCTTAAACGGAGCCTACGAGCAGTACTTC
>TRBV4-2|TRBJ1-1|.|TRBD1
CASSLGQGGEAFF
TGTGCCAGCAGCCTCGGACAGGGTGGTGAAGCTTTCTTT
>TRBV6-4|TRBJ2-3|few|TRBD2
CASSAASGGPDTQYF
TGTGCCAGCAGTGCCGCTAGCGGGGGGCCAGATACGCAGTATTTT
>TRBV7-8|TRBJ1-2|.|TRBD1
CASSKDDRGKGGYTF
TGTGCCAGCAGCAAAGACGACAGGGGCAAGGGGGGCTACACCTTC
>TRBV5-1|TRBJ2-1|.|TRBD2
CATNRTSGRRNEQFF
TGCGCCACCAACCGGACTAGCGGGAGAAGGAATGAGCAGTTCTTC
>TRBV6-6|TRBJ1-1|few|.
CASSYLAANEAFF
TGTGCCAGCAGTTACTTAGCAGCAAATGAAGCTTTCTTT
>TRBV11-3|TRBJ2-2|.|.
CASSRETSYTGELFF
TGTGCCAGCAGCCGCGAGACTAGTTACACCGGGGAGCTGTTTTTT
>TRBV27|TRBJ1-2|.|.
CASRLGLQGEGYTF
TGTGCCAGCAGACTGGGACTACAGGGTGAAGGCTACACCTTC
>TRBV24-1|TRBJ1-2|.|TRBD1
CATSGARDRVNGYTF
TGTGCCACCAGTGGGGCCCGGGACAGGGTAAATGGCTACACCTTC
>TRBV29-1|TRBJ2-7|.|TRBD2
CSVASGAISYEQYF
TGCAGCGTTGCTAGCGGAGCCATCTCCTACGAGCAGTACTTC
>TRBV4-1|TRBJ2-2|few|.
CASSQEPQITGELFF
TGCGCCAGCAGCCAAGAACCACAGATCACCGGGGAGCTGTTTTTT
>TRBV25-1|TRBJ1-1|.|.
CASSGGANTEAFF
TGTGCCAGCAGTGGAGGAGCGAACACTGAAGCTTTCTTT
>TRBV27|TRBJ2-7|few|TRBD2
CASSSVAGGTREQYF
TGTGCCAGCAGTTCCGTAGCGGGAGGAACCCGGGAGCAGTACTTC
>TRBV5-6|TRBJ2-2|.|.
CASSFRGGTGELFF
TGTGCCAGCAGCTTTCGAGGAGGCACCGGGGAGCTGTTTTTT
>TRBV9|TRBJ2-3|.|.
CASSVGGGTQYF
TGTGCCAGCAGCGTAGGAGGTGGGACGCAGTATTTT
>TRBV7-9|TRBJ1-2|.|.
CASSSTGRANYGYTF
TGTGCCAGCAGCTCAACCGGGAGGGCTAACTATGGCTACACCTTC
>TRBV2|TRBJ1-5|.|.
CASSTDGSNQPQHF
TGTGCCAGCAGTACAGACGGTAGCAATCAGCCCCAGCATTTT
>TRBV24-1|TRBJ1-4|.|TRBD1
CATSAGQGRNEKLFF
TGTGCCACCAGTGCGGGACAGGGAAGAAATGAAAAACTGTTTTTT
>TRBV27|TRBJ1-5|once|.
CASRPGQTLWGNQPQHF
TGTGCCAGCAGACCCGGACAGACCCTTTGGGGCAATCAGCCCCAGCATTTT
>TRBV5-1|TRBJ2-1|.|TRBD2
CASTPLAGGQVEQFF
TGCGCCAGCACCCCCCTAGCGGGGGGGCAAGTTGAGCAGTTCTTC
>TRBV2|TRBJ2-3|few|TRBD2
CASSTEGTYSGSTDTQYF
TGTGCCAGCAGTACGGAAGGAACCTATAGCGGGAGCACAGATACGCAGTATTTT
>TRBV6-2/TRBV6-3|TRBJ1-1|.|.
CASSYRSGVGITEAFF
TGTGCCAGCAGTTACCGGTCAGGGGTTGGGATCACTGAAGCTTTCTTT
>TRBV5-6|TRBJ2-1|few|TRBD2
CASSSLVTTSGINNEQFF
TGTGCCAGCAGCAGCCTAGTAACGACTAGCGGGATCAACAATGAGCAGTTCTTC
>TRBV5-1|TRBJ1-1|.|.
CASSLVSGRGNTEAFF
TGCGCCAGCAGCTTGGTGTCAGGGCGGGGGAACACTGAAGCTTTCTTT
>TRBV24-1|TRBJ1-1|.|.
CATSAPESTEAFF
TGTGCCACCAGTGCCCCTGAGTCCACTGAAGCTTTCTTT
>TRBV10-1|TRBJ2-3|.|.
CASSESRGYTDTQYF
TGCGCCAGCAGTGAGTCGAGAGGGTACACAGATACGCAGTATTTT
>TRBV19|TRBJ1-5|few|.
CASSTRKTGQTRNQPQHF
TGTGCCAGTAGTACCCGGAAGACAGGTCAGACCCGCAATCAGCCCCAGCATTTT
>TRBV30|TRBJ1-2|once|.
CAWNAGQLTGGYGYTF
TGTGCCTGGAACGCAGGACAGCTCACAGGCGGCTATGGCTACACCTTC
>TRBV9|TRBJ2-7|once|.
CASSVVADSTKYEQYF
TGTGCCAGCAGCGTAGTGGCGGACTCTACAAAGTACGAGCAGTACTTC